This TCR beta chain was found in a study of tumor-infiltrating lymphocytes in primary liver carcinoma. Study context: The study reported T1-T3 N0M0 tumors spanning 4.2 to 10 cm. Sample counts of productive TCRbeta reads spanned roughly 3.65 to 8 million; these counts were similar across tissue types.

cDNA specific to TCR beta was made from 500 ng of total RNA, with a constant-region primer employed for priming. Slightly modified ARM-PCR with three nested multiplex PCR rounds yielded TCR beta libraries. TRBV1-TRBV30 forward primers and a C-beta reverse primer were used in the first two PCR rounds, which each ran for ten to eleven cycles. A single record per CDR3 protein comes from TCRdb applying MiXCR to the multiplex PCR reads. The sample carries around 330,000 distinct CDR3 sequences, 65% recorded once. Unsorted whole blood yielded blood RNA, and germline DNA was extracted as well. The CDR3 is made up of 13 amino acids. Germline CDR1 reads MNHEY; CDR2 reads SVGEGT. On this clonotype: This could be a read error, since a much larger clone is one nucleotide away.

The chain carries TRBV6-2 or TRBV6-3 and TRBJ1-1; unclear D gene. The clonotype was recovered from a man aged 40-49 years with primary liver carcinoma and hepatitis B virus infection. Material for sequencing was peripheral blood. The CDR3 loop reads CASSYDLNIEAFF. The CDR3 DNA is TGTGCCAGCAGTTACGATTTGAACATTGAAGCTTTCTTT.